This T cell receptor (beta chain) was recorded in a study of blood T cell repertoires in COVID-19. Study-wide context: Samples of COVID-19 (acute and convalescent) were obtained from the United States, Italy and Spain. PBMCs, B-cell-depleted T cells, or T cells provided the cDNA or gDNA that made up the material.

This CDR3 region has 17 residues. CDR1 is MDHEN and CDR2 is SYDVKM in the germline V gene. V was clipped by 2 bases and J by 2 bases, with 19 bases between them. Original methodology: Scientists estimated how many nucleated cells there were by amplifying reference gene primers. Some clones are missing from TCRdb's copy, which holds only in-frame ones; the method was immunoSEQ multiplex PCR. V and J calls and clone size follow that table, whereas D and trimming were derived from the DNA. This table holds 68,000 or so clones, less than 95% found once. The count of this clone is one. The sequence derives from a man over 45 with COVID-19, enrolled during active disease. Sequenced material: peripheral blood. The chain links TRBV28 to TRBJ2-7, with D maybe TRBD1 (6 bases). CDR3 region: CASSLPDQGFDTYEQYF. The CDR3 DNA sequence: TGTGCCAGCAGTTTACCCGACCAGGGGTTCGATACCTACGAGCAGTACTTC.